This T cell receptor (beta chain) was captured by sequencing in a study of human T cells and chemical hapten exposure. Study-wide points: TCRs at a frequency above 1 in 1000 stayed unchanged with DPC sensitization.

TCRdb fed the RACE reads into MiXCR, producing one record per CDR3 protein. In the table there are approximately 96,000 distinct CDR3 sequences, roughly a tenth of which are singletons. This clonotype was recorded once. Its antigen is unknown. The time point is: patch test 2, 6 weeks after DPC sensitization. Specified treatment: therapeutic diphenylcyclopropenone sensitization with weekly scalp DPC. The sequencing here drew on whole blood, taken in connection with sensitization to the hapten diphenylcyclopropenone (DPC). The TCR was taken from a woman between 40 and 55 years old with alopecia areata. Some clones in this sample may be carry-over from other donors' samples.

For the CDR3, the DNA is TGTGCCAGCAACCGGGACAGGCTTACAGATACGCAGTATTTT. As protein: CASNRDRLTDTQYF. The chain carries TRBV7-9 and TRBJ2-3; 8 nucleotides match TRBD1. This CDR3 spans 14 amino acids. J was trimmed by 3 bases and V by 7 bases; bases with no gene match: 6. Germline V CDR1 and CDR2: SEHNR, FQNEAQ (reference sequence).